Many counts were recorded for the clone carrying this TCR beta chain. Antigen specificity is unknown. Arm-PCR of CDR3 regions and iRepertoire HTBI primers were the basis on which TCR beta libraries were built. In TCRdb, the multiplex PCR reads were re-called with MiXCR into one record per CDR3 protein. The sample records around 230,000 distinct CDR3 sequences, around 17% being singletons. This sample was included in a study of regulatory T cells in long-lasting Graves disease. Study-wide results and caveats: Persistent disease was characterized by preferential usage of TRBV28, TRBJ1-2 and TRBJ2-5.

Regarding time point: newly diagnosed GD, antithyroid drugs for less than 3 months. PBMC RNA was the source of the TCR library. An endocrinology department in Xi'an, China, recruited the patients. Between the trimmed V and J ends, which lost 5 bases and 3 bases, there was a span of 16 bases. This CDR3 is built from 16 residues. The material sequenced was peripheral blood mononuclear cells (PBMCs), taken at new diagnosis, from a patient treated with antithyroid drugs. The rearrangement links TRBV12-3 or TRBV12-4 to TRBJ2-2; weak D call: TRBD2 (6 bases). The TCR sequence derives from a female donor with Graves disease. The chain's CDR3 is CASSSTSPVDTGELFF. In DNA, the CDR3 is TGTGCCAGCAGTAGTACTAGCCCGGTGGACACCGGGGAGCTGTTTTTT.